Described below is a single T cell receptor beta chain sequence and its context. Its cognate antigen is unknown. The data belong to a study of Tregs in tolerant kidney transplant recipients. The study's findings and limits: Findings come from small patient numbers and require larger validation.

This CDR3 has 15 residues. Trimming stripped 0 bases from V and 0 bases from J, with 8 bases between. Germline-derived CDR1 and CDR2 are LGHNA and YNFKEQ. Assay used: immunoSEQ multiplex PCR; TCRdb lists only in-frame clones, some missing. Of 84,000 or so clones listed, over 85% are singletons. Recipients received nonmyeloablative bone marrow transplants from related graft donors, with transient mixed chimerism. Unstimulated regulatory T cells (CD4+CD25+CD127-), CD4+CD25- non-regulatory cells, CD4 and CD8 cells were FACS-sorted from thawed PBMCs. The chain employs TRBV4-2 and TRBJ1-1; no clear D gene. The TCR originated in a human patient who received a combined kidney and bone marrow transplant. Some T cells here may be from the graft donor. This sample comprised CD4+ T cells from blood (PBMCs), obtained 12 months after the transplant. The CDR3 DNA reads TGTGCCAGCAGCCAAGATACGCGAATGAACACTGAAGCTTTCTTT. The encoded protein is CASSQDTRMNTEAFF.